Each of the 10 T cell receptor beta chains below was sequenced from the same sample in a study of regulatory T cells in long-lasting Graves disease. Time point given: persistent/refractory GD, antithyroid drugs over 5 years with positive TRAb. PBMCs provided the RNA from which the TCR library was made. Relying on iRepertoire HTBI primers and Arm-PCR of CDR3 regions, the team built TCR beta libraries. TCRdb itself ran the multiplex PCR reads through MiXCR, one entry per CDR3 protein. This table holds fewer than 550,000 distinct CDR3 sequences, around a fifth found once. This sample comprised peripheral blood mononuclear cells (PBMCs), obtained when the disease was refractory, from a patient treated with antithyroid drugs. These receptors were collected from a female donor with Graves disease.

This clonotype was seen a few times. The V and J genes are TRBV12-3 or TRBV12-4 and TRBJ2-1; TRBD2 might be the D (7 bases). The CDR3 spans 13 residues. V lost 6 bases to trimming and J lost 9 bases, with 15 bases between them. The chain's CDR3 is CASRQQGGTEQFF. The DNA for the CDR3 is TGTGCCAGCAGACAACAGGGAGGGACTGAGCAGTTCTTC.

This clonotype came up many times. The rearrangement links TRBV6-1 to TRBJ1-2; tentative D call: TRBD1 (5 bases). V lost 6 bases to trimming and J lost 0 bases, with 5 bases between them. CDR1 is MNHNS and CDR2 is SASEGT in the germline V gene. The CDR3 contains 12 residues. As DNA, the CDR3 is TGTGCCAGCAGGGGGGCTAACTATGGCTACACCTTC. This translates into CASRGANYGYTF.

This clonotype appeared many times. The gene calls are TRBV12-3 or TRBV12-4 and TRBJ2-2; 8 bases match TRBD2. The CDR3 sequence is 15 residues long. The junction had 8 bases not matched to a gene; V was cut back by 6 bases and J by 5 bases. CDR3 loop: CASSRGGQNTGELFF. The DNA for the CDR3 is TGTGCCAGCAGCCGGGGGGGCCAGAATACCGGGGAGCTGTTTTTT.

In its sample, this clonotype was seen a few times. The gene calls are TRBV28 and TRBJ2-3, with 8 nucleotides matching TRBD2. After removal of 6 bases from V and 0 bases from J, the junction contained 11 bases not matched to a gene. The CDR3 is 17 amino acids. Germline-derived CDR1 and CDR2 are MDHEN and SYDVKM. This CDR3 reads CASSTRTSPKSTDTQYF. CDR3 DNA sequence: TGTGCCAGCAGCACTCGGACTAGCCCTAAGAGCACAGATACGCAGTATTTT.

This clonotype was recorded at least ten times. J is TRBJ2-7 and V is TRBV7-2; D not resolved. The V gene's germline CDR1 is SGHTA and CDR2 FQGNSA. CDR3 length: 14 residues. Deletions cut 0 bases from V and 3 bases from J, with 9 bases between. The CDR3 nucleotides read TGTGCCAGCAGCTTAGCTGTCAGAAACTACGAGCAGTACTTC. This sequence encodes CASSLAVRNYEQYF.

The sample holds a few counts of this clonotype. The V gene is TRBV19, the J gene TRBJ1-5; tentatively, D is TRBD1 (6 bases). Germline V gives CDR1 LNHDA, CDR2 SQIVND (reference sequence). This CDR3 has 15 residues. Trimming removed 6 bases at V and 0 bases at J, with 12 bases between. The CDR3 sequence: CASRGGPYSNQPQHF. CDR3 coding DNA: TGTGCCAGTAGAGGGGGGCCTTATAGCAATCAGCCCCAGCATTTT. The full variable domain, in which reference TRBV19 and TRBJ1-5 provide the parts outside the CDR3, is DGGITQSPKYLFRKEGQNVTLSCEQNLNHDAMYWYRQDPGQGLRLIYYSQIVNDFQKGDIAEGYSVSREKKESFPLTVTSAQKNPTAFYLCASRGGPYSNQPQHFGDGTRLSIL.

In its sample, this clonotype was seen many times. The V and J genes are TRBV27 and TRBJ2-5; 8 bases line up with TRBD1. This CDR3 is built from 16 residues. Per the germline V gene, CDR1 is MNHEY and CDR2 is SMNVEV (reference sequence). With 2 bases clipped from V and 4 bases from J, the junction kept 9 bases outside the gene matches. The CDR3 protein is CASSLGQGASGETQYF. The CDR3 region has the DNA TGTGCCAGCAGTTTAGGTCAGGGGGCCTCCGGAGAGACCCAGTACTTC.

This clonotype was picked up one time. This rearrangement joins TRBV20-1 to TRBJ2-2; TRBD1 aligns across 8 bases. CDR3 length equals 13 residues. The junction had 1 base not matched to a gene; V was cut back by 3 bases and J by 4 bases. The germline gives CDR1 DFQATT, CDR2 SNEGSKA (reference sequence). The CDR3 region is CSARTGVTGELFF. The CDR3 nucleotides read TGCAGTGCTAGGACAGGGGTCACCGGGGAGCTGTTTTTT.

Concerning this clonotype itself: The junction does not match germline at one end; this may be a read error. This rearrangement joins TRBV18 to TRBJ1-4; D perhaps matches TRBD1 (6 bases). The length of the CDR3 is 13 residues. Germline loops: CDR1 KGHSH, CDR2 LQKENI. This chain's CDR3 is CASSPDSARSPLF. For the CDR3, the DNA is TGTGCCAGCTCACCGGACAGCGCTCGTTCCCCGCTTTTT.

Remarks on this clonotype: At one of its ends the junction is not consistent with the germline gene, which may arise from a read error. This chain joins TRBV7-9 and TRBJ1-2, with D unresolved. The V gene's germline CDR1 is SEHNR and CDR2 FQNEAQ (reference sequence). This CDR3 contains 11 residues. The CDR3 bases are TGTGCCAGCAGTCCTTTTTTTTTCGGGGACTTC. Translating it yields CASSPFFFGDF.